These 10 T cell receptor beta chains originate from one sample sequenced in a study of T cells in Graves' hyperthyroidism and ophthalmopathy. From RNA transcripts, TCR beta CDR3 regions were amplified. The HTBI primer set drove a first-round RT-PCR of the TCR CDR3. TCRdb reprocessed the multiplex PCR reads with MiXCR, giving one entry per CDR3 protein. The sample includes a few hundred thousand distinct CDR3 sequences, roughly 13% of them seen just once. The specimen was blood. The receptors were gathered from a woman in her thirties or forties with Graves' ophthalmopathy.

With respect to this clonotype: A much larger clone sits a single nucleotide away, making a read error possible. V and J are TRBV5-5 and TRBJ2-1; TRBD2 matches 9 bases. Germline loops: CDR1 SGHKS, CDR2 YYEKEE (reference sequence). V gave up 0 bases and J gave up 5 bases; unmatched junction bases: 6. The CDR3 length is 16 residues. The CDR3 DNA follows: TGTGCCAGCAGCTTGGTCCCTAGGACTAGCGACAATGAGCAGTTCTTC. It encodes CASSLVPRTSDNEQFF.

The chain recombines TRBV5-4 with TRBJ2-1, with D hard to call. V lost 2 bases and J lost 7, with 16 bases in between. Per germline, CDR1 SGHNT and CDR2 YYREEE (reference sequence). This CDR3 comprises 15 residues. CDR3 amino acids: CASSFARAGANEQFF. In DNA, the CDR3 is TGTGCCAGCAGCTTTGCTAGGGCAGGCGCGAATGAGCAGTTCTTC.

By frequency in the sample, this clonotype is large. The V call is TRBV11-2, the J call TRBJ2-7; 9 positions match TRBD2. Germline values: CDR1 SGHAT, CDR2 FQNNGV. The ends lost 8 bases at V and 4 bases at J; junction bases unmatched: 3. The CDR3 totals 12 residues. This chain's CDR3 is CASRLAGYEQYF. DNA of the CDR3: TGTGCCAGCCGTCTAGCGGGGTACGAGCAGTACTTC. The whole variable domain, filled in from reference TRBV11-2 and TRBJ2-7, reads EAGVAQSPRYKIIEKRQSVAFWCNPISGHATLYWYQQILGQGPKLLIQFQNNGVVDDSQLPKDRFSAERLKGVDSTLKIQPAKLEDSAVYLCASRLAGYEQYFGPGTRLTVT.

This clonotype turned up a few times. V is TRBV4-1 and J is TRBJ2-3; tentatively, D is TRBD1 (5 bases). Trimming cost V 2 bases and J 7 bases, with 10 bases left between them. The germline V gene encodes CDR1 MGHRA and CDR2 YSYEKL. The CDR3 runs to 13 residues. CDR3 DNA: TGCGCCAGCAGCCAACAGGGTTGGAATACGCAGTATTTT. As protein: CASSQQGWNTQYF.

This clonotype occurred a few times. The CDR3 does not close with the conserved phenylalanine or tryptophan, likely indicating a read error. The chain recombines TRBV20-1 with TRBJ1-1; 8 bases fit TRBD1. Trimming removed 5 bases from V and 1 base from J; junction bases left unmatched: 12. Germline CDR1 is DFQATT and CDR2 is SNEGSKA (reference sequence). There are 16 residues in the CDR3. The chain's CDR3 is CSAPTRQGLRNTEAFL. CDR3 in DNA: TGCAGTGCTCCGACCCGACAGGGGCTAAGGAACACTGAAGCTTTCCTT.

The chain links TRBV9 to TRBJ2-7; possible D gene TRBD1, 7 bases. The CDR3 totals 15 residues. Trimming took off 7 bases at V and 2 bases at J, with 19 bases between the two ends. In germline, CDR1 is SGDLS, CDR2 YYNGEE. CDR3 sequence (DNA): TGTGCCAGCTCAGCAGGCGGGACAGCGGCCTACGAGCAGTACTTC. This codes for CASSAGGTAAYEQYF.

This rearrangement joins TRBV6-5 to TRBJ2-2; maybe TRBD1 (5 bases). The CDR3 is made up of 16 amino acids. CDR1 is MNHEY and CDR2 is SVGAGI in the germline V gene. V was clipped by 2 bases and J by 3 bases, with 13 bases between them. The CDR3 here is CASSYLGRVYTGELFF. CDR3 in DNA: TGTGCCAGCAGTTACCTGGGCAGGGTTTACACCGGGGAGCTGTTTTTT.

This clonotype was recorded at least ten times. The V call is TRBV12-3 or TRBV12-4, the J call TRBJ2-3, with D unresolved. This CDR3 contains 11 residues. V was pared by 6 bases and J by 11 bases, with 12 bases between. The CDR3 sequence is CASSPGIKQYF. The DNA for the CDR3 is TGTGCCAGCAGCCCTGGGATAAAGCAGTATTTT.

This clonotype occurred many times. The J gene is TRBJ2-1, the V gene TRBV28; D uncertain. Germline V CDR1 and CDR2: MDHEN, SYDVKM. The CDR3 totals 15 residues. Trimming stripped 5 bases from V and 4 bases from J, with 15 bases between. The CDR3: CASSLNPGFYNEQFF. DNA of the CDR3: TGTGCCAGCAGTCTGAATCCCGGTTTTTACAATGAGCAGTTCTTC.

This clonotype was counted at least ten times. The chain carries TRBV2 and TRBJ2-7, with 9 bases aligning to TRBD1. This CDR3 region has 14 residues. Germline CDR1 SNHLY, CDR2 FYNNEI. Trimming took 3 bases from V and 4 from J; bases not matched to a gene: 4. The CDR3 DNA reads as TGTGCCAGCAGTGAGCTACAGGGGGCGTACGAGCAGTACTTC. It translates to CASSELQGAYEQYF.